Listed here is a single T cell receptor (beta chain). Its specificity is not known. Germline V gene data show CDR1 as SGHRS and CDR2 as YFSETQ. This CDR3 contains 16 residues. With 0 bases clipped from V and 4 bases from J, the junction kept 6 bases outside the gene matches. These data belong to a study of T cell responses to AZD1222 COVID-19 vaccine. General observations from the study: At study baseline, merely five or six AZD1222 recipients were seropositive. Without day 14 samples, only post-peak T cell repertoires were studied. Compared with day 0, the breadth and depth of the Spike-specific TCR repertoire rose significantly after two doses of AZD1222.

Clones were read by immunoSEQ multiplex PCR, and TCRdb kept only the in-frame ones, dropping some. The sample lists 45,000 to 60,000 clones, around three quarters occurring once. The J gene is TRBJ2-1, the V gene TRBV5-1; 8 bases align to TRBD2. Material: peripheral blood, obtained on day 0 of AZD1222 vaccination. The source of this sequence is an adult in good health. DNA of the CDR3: TGCGCCAGCAGCTTGGAGGGACTAGTCGGATACAATGAGCAGTTCTTC. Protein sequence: CASSLEGLVGYNEQFF.